These 17 T cell receptor beta chains share one sample of origin, sequenced in a study of T cells in localized non-small cell lung cancer. Libraries were prepared by immunoSEQ multiplex PCR; TCRdb keeps only in-frame clonotypes and omits some of them. Among roughly 20,000 clones listed, approximately 83% were seen once. Sequences were derived from peripheral blood, sampled before any cancer treatment. The source is a man aged 40 to 70 with stage I lung adenocarcinoma.

J is TRBJ2-2 and V is TRBV19; D is perhaps TRBD2 (5 bases). CDR1 and CDR2 from the germline V gene are LNHDA and SQIVND (reference sequence). V dropped 1 base and J dropped 7 bases, with 10 bases sitting between them. The CDR3 has 14 amino acids. The CDR3 bases are TGTGCCAGTAGTATAGGGGGAGTGGACGGGGAGCTGTTTTTT. It encodes CASSIGGVDGELFF.

The V call is TRBV4-1, the J call TRBJ2-3; TRBD2 is a possible D gene (6 bases). The V gene lost 3 bases and the J gene lost 4 bases, with 14 bases spanning the gap. The CDR3 runs to 15 residues. The germline V gene encodes CDR1 MGHRA and CDR2 YSYEKL. Here the CDR3 DNA reads TGCGCCAGCAGCCATGACGGGAGAGCTTCAGATACGCAGTATTTT. It yields the protein CASSHDGRASDTQYF.

This chain joins TRBV28 and TRBJ2-7; TRBD1 might be the D (5 bases). CDR1 and CDR2 (germline): MDHEN, SYDVKM. This CDR3 is built from 15 residues. V was cut by 2 bases and J by 4 bases, with 15 bases left in between. CDR3 in DNA: TGTGCCAGCAGTTTAGGGGCTAGGAGTGTGTACGAGCAGTACTTC. It yields the protein CASSLGARSVYEQYF.

The chain has TRBV2 and TRBJ1-4, with D maybe TRBD1 (6 bases). CDR1 and CDR2 from the germline V gene are SNHLY and FYNNEI. This CDR3 is built from 16 residues. V shed 2 bases and J shed 7 bases, with 17 bases lying between them. The CDR3 DNA reads TGTGCCAGCAGTGAAATTACAGGGCGGCGGGGTGAAAAACTGTTTTTT. Encoded protein: CASSEITGRRGEKLFF. Full variable domain (remainder filled in from reference TRBV2 and TRBJ1-4): EPEVTQTPSHQVTQMGQEVILRCVPISNHLYFYWYRQILGQKVEFLVSFYNNEISEKSEIFDDQFSVERPDGSNFTLKIRSTKLEDSAMYFCASSEITGRRGEKLFFGSGTQLSVL.

CDR3 bases: TGTGCCAGCAGTAGACACTCAGAGGGGTATCAGCCCCAGCATTTT. Translating it yields CASSRHSEGYQPQHF. The chain recombines TRBV6-6 with TRBJ1-5, with D possibly matching TRBD1 (5 bases). Looked up from germline, CDR1 is MNHNY and CDR2 is SVGAGI (reference sequence). V was cut by 5 bases and J by 5 bases, with 16 bases left in between. The length of the CDR3 is 15 residues.

The chain links TRBV5-6 to TRBJ1-2; TRBD1 matches 7 bases. Germline CDR1 SGHDT, CDR2 YYEEEE. There are 15 residues in the CDR3. Losses at the gene ends were 2 bases for V and 4 bases for J; bases not matched to a gene: 8. The CDR3 protein is CASSFKGTDFYGYTF. CDR3 DNA: TGTGCCAGCAGCTTTAAGGGGACAGACTTCTATGGCTACACCTTC.

This chain joins TRBV7-8 and TRBJ2-5; tentatively, D is TRBD2 (6 bases). V was shortened by 3 bases and J by 1 base, with 12 bases between the two germline ends. This CDR3 has 15 amino acids. In germline, CDR1 is SGHVS, CDR2 FQNEAQ. The CDR3 loop is CASSLLVAVQETQYF. The CDR3 DNA reads TGTGCCAGCAGCTTGCTAGTAGCGGTCCAAGAGACCCAGTACTTC.

V gene TRBV6-1 combines with J gene TRBJ1-5; possibly TRBD1 for D (5 bases). The V end lost 1 base, the J end lost 2 bases, and 9 bases lay between the germline ends. Germline-derived CDR1 and CDR2 are MNHNS and SASEGT. The CDR3 totals 15 residues. Here the CDR3 reads CASSEGGRGNQPQHF. The CDR3 DNA sequence: TGTGCCAGCAGTGAAGGGGGCAGGGGCAATCAGCCCCAGCATTTT.

The chain carries TRBV11-2 and TRBJ2-7; D unclear. CDR1 is SGHAT, CDR2 FQNNGV, per germline. The CDR3 sequence is 13 residues long. V lost 1 base, J lost 5 bases, and 9 bases lay in between. The CDR3 nucleotides read TGTGCCAGCAGCTTAGTATCGCGGAACGAGCAGTACTTC. Residues: CASSLVSRNEQYF. Complete variable domain (other parts from reference TRBV11-2 and TRBJ2-7): EAGVAQSPRYKIIEKRQSVAFWCNPISGHATLYWYQQILGQGPKLLIQFQNNGVVDDSQLPKDRFSAERLKGVDSTLKIQPAKLEDSAVYLCASSLVSRNEQYFGPGTRLTVT.

CDR3 coding DNA: TGTGCCAGCAGTGAAGCGCGGGGACAGGGGAGGAGGTATGGCTACACCTTC. Encoded protein: CASSEARGQGRRYGYTF. The V and J genes are TRBV6-1 and TRBJ1-2; 10 bases are shared with TRBD1. The CDR3 loop spans 17 amino acids. With 0 bases clipped from V and 5 bases from J, the junction kept 9 bases outside the gene matches. Germline lookup yields CDR1 MNHNS and CDR2 SASEGT.

This clone was counted a single time. The chain joins TRBV9 to TRBJ1-4, with a tentative D call TRBD1 (6 bases). Deletions cut 3 bases from V and 8 bases from J, with 17 bases between. The CDR3 length is 15 residues. Germline V lookup: CDR1 SGDLS, CDR2 YYNGEE. The CDR3 DNA reads TGTGCCAGCAGCGCTGCTCCAGGGGAGTGGGAAAAACTGTTTTTT. Encoded protein: CASSAAPGEWEKLFF.

The gene calls are TRBV7-2 and TRBJ1-1, with D tentatively TRBD1 (6 bases). CDR3 length equals 16 residues. CDR1 and CDR2 (germline): SGHTA, FQGNSA. V lost 5 bases and J lost 0, with 16 bases in between. In DNA form, the CDR3 reads TGTGCCAGCAGCGTGGGGGTCGGGGGCGTGAACACTGAAGCTTTCTTT. This gives the protein CASSVGVGGVNTEAFF.

The V gene is TRBV5-1, the J gene TRBJ2-3; no clear D. The CDR3 runs 14 residues. Trimming took 2 bases from V and 5 from J, leaving 12 bases between them. CDR1 and CDR2 from the germline V gene are SGHRS and YFSETQ. The CDR3 loop reads CASSLGRVGDTQYF. CDR3 nucleotide sequence: TGCGCCAGCAGCTTAGGACGGGTGGGAGATACGCAGTATTTT.

The chain couples TRBV19 to TRBJ2-1; the D gene could be TRBD1 or TRBD2 (5 bases each). The CDR3 has 15 residues. The germline gives CDR1 LNHDA, CDR2 SQIVND (reference sequence). Trimming shortened V by 2 bases and J by 5 bases, and 13 bases separated the two germline ends. The CDR3 sequence is CASSIRDEINNEQFF. The CDR3, as DNA: TGTGCCAGTAGTATAAGGGACGAGATTAACAATGAGCAGTTCTTC.

The CDR3 loop reads CASSEVGLYGYTF. CDR3 DNA sequence: TGTGCCAGCAGTGAAGTAGGGCTCTATGGCTACACCTTC. The chain uses TRBV2 and TRBJ1-2, with D hard to call. The CDR3 runs 13 residues. CDR1 SNHLY and CDR2 FYNNEI come from the germline V gene. V gave up 1 base and J gave up 4 bases, with 7 bases separating them.

This chain links TRBV29-1 with TRBJ2-5; D possibly matches TRBD1 or TRBD2 (6 bases each). The V and J ends lost 4 bases and 4 bases respectively, with 16 bases between them. Germline CDR1 reads SQVTM; CDR2 reads ANQGSEA. The CDR3 is 14 amino acids. For the CDR3, the DNA is TGCAGCGTTGGAAGGGTGGGGGGCGTAGAGACCCAGTACTTC. Residues: CSVGRVGGVETQYF.

This clone was recorded a few times. The chain links TRBV7-9 to TRBJ1-1; D not certain. Deletions cut 2 bases from V and 1 base from J, with 8 bases between. Per the germline V gene, CDR1 is SEHNR and CDR2 is FQNEAQ (reference sequence). The CDR3 consists of 14 residues. The CDR3 coding sequence is TGTGCCAGCAGCTTATTATCCGAGAACACTGAAGCTTTCTTT. Its translation: CASSLLSENTEAFF.